This TCR beta chain stems from a study of blood T cells in healthy people across ages. The authors ran a second PCR of 7 to 11 cycles using a sample-barcoded 5' primer and a J-beta primer mix. TCRdb called the 5' RACE reads again in MiXCR, with one record for every CDR3 protein. The sample has about 840,000 distinct CDR3 sequences; almost 30% are singletons. Every sample had a minimum of 6.5 million PBMCs isolated. The CDR3 has 16 residues. Germline V CDR1 and CDR2: SEHNR, FQNEAQ (reference sequence). V dropped 5 bases and J dropped 5 bases, with 18 bases sitting between them. Only a few counts were recorded for this clonotype. This sample also appeared in a second study, on T cells of mothers and their children. Turning to that study: Second-round PCR products received sample barcodes and 2-4 random nucleotides from the M1S primer.

The chain joins TRBV7-9 to TRBJ1-4, with a tentative D call TRBD1 (6 bases). The sequencing sample was made of blood. The receptor was isolated from a woman in her 40s in good health. This CDR3 reads CASSAPYRDPNEKLFF. The CDR3 bases are TGTGCCAGCAGCGCTCCGTACAGGGACCCGAATGAAAAACTGTTTTTT.